The 8 T cell receptor beta chains below were found in one sample sequenced in a study of CD8 T cells in Susac syndrome (dated by TCRdb to the late 2010s). The receptor library was made with the immunoSEQ multiplex PCR assay. RNA was extracted using the RNeasy kit, and about 0.45 to 1 ug of the RNA was reverse transcribed with random hexamers. TCRdb reprocessed the public reads (quality trimming at Q25 with fastp, clone calling with MiXCR) and kept in-frame beta chains. CDR3 protein sequences are deduplicated, and each keeps its most common genes and DNA. This sample has around 80,000 distinct CDR3 sequences in its table, and around 94% of those were observed once. The biggest ten clones account for over 0.45% of the sample. Material for sequencing was CD8+ T cells from PBMCs. Receptors were obtained from a human donor with Susac syndrome.

The chain has TRBV7-6 and TRBJ2-2; possibly TRBD1 or TRBD2 for D (6 bases each). Trimming left V 1 base short and J 2 bases short, with 11 bases between. There are 16 residues in the CDR3. CDR1 and CDR2 from the germline V gene are SGHVS and FNYEAQ. The CDR3 loop reads CASSLVRGVNTGELFF. The CDR3 nucleotides are TGTGCCAGCAGCTTAGTGAGGGGGGTCAACACCGGGGAGCTGTTTTTT.

This chain uses TRBV12-3 or TRBV12-4 with TRBJ2-1; D is unclear. V was trimmed by 0 bases and J by 8 bases, leaving 14 bases between them. The CDR3 length is 15 residues. The CDR3 sequence is CASSLASNYRDEQFF. In DNA, the CDR3 is TGTGCCAGCAGTTTAGCGTCCAACTACAGAGATGAGCAGTTCTTC.

The V and J genes are TRBV14 and TRBJ2-5; 8 bases match TRBD2. Unmatched junction bases numbered 7, after V lost 3 bases and J lost 4 bases. CDR1 SGHDN and CDR2 FVKESK come from the germline V gene. This CDR3 is built from 15 residues. CDR3 amino acids: CASSQAGGALETQYF. CDR3 sequence (DNA): TGTGCCAGCAGCCAGGCCGGGGGGGCCTTAGAGACCCAGTACTTC.

The CDR3 region is CSVEVGPTYEQYF. The CDR3 nucleotides are TGCAGCGTTGAGGTGGGCCCTACCTACGAGCAGTACTTC. V and J are TRBV29-1 and TRBJ2-7; D uncertain. This CDR3 region has 13 residues. Trimming took off 3 bases at V and 2 bases at J, with 11 bases between the two ends. The germline gives CDR1 SQVTM, CDR2 ANQGSEA.

CDR3 coding DNA: TGTGCCAGCACCCGGACCGGCGACGGCTACACCTTC. It specifies CASTRTGDGYTF. This chain connects TRBV6-1 to TRBJ1-2, with no clear D. Germline values: CDR1 MNHNS, CDR2 SASEGT. CDR3 size: 12 residues. V dropped 7 bases and J dropped 8 bases, with 14 bases sitting between them.

The chain joins TRBV12-3 or TRBV12-4 to TRBJ2-7, with D unclear. With 2 bases removed from V and 5 bases from J, the gap between germline ends came to 13 bases. The CDR3 sequence is 14 residues long. The CDR3 sequence: CASSLLSRTNEQYF. In DNA, the CDR3 is TGTGCCAGCAGTTTATTATCCAGGACGAACGAGCAGTACTTC.

The J gene is TRBJ1-1, the V gene TRBV30, with D hard to call. The CDR3 totals 10 residues. Germline V gives CDR1 GTSNPN, CDR2 SVGIG (reference sequence). V was pared by 6 bases and J by 8 bases, with 10 bases between. The CDR3 DNA reads as TGTGCCTGTAAAACCGAGGAAGCTTTCTTT. Translated, it gives CACKTEEAFF.

This clonotype was picked up one time. The genes are TRBV9 and TRBJ2-5, with 9 bases identical to TRBD1. This CDR3 is 15 amino acids long. CDR1 SGDLS and CDR2 YYNGEE come from the germline V gene. The V and J ends lost 3 bases and 3 bases, in that order; junction bases with no gene match: 6. The CDR3 loop is CASSDPRTGEETQYF. For the CDR3, the DNA is TGTGCCAGCAGCGACCCTAGGACAGGGGAAGAGACCCAGTACTTC.